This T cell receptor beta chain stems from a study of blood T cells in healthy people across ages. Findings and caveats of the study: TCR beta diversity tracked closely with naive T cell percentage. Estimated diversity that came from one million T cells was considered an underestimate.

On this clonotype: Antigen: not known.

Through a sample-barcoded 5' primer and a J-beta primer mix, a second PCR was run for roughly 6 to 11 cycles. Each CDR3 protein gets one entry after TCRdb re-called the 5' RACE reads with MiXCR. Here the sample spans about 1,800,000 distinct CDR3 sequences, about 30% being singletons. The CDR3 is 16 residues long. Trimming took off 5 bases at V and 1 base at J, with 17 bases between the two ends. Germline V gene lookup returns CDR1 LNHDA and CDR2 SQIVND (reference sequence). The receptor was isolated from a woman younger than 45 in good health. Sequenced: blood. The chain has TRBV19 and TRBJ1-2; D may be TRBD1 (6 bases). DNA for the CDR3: TGTGCCAGTAGTGACTTTTCGACAGGTGGTAACTATGGCTACACCTTC. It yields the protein CASSDFSTGGNYGYTF.